This record looks at one T cell receptor (beta chain) sequence and its context. Its binding antigen is unknown. It has no much larger one-base neighbor in the sample; base qualities were not kept. This sample is part of a study of blood T cell repertoires in COVID-19 (dated by TCRdb to 2018 to 2020). Concerning the study at large: Samples from collaborators originated in the United States, Italy and Spain and spanned both the acute and convalescent phases of COVID-19. The prospective study material was composed of cDNA or gDNA derived from T cells, B-cell-depleted T cells, or PBMCs. A freely available public database, intended as a resource for researchers studying the immune response to SARS-CoV-2, is where the repertoires were released. The dataset comprised deeply sampled blood TCRbeta repertoires from subjects exposed to, actively infected with, or recovered from COVID-19. Nearly every sample came with metadata listing a de-identified subject ID, COVID-19 status, age in years and sex. The samples were drawn from two sources: the first 160 participants of the ongoing ImmuneRACE study, and 950 to 1,500 subjects contributed by 6 global collaborators. Where available, HLA class I and class II types were obtained from metadata supplied by the sample provider rather than from assay-based typing. The paper's findings and limits, for the study overall: The quantity of clinical and demographic metadata differed by source and by participant and was supplied without curation.

The collaborating institutions used their own protocols to collect whole blood in K2EDTA tubes. For TCRbeta analysis, collaborator samples were shipped as frozen whole blood, as isolated PBMCs, or as DNA extracted from either sample type. TCRbeta CDR3 regions were amplified from genomic DNA by means of the immunoSEQ Assay, a bias-controlled multiplex PCR. Per the original workflow: The number of nucleated cells in each sample was estimated from the amplification of reference gene primers within the assay. To quantify the absolute abundance of each unique TCRbeta CDR3 rearrangement, sequence reads were collapsed and filtered. Productive Simpson clonality was computed per sample as the square root of Simpson's diversity index over productive rearrangements. In TCRdb, the immuneACCESS table is reduced to in-frame sequences with V and J assigned. These tables do not hold every clone; where another copy was compared, an unresolved V gene accounts for under half, and the others remain unexplained. V and J calls and clone size follow that table, whereas D and trimming were derived from the DNA. The sample has around 170,000 clones on record, just over 85% of them singletons. The ten largest account for 7.5% to 10% of the sample.

Looking up the germline V gene yields CDR1 SGHTA and CDR2 FQGNSA. The CDR3, from cysteine to phenylalanine, totals 12 residues. The read is trimmed to its CDR3 DNA, 36 bases read in frame from base 1. V is pared back by 5 bases and J by 6 bases, with 11 bases lying between the germline termini. Sequences were obtained from peripheral blood. The sequence links TRBV7-2 to TRBJ2-7; the D segment cannot be called with confidence. The TCR comes from a man aged 50-59 years with active or convalescent COVID-19. The sequence in DNA is TGTGCCAGCAGCCTCATGAGAGCCGAGCAGTACTTC. It is translated as CASSLMRAEQYF.